A single sample is the source of the 25 T cell receptor beta chains below, sequenced in a study of shared clonotypes between healthy human individuals. The protocol was immunoSEQ multiplex PCR, while the TCRdb copy is restricted to in-frame clones and leaves out a portion. Among about 2.1 million clones, approximately 92% were seen once, and the ten largest hold under 2%. CD45RO-negative cells were positively selected for CCR7, leaving out terminally differentiated effector memory CD45RA+ cells. The sequencing input was naive CD8+ T cells from PBMCs. The receptors were sampled from a man aged 18 to 29 in good health. Some clones in this sample may be carry-over from other donors' samples.

Regarding this clone: Other DNA sequences from this sample encode an identical CDR3 as well. The V gene is TRBV18, the J gene TRBJ2-1; 14 bases agree with TRBD2. This CDR3 region has 17 residues. Germline values: CDR1 KGHSH, CDR2 LQKENI. V shed 0 bases, J shed 3 bases, and the junction held 1 base outside the gene matches. The CDR3: CASSPPGLAGVYNEQFF. The CDR3 nucleotides are TGTGCCAGCTCACCACCGGGACTAGCGGGAGTCTACAATGAGCAGTTCTTC.

This chain joins TRBV10-2 and TRBJ2-1; 8 bases line up with TRBD2. Germline V CDR1 and CDR2: WSHSY, SAAADI. The length of the CDR3 is 14 residues. V lost 6 bases to trimming and J lost 2 bases; unmatched junction nucleotides: 3. DNA for the CDR3: TGCGCCAGCAGCCCGGGGGGGGCCTACAATGAGCAGTTCTTC. Its translation is CASSPGGAYNEQFF.

The rearrangement joins TRBV28 to TRBJ2-7, with 7 bases fitting TRBD1. J lost 6 bases, V lost 3 bases, and 8 bases had no gene match. This CDR3 region has 14 residues. CDR1 is MDHEN, CDR2 SYDVKM, per germline. The CDR3 bases are TGTGCCAGCAGTTTTGCGTCAGGGGGTGCCGAGCAGTACTTC. It encodes CASSFASGGAEQYF.

The chain couples TRBV7-9 to TRBJ1-2; D may be TRBD1 (6 bases). Germline assignment: CDR1 SEHNR and CDR2 FQNEAQ (reference sequence). V was trimmed by 8 bases and J by 4 bases, leaving 14 bases between them. This CDR3 contains 13 residues. The CDR3 DNA follows: TGTGCCAGCCTTCTCGGGGGGGCCTATGGCTACACCTTC. Translated, it gives CASLLGGAYGYTF.

Comments on this clone: Other DNA sequences in this specimen translate into the identical CDR3. The DNA for the CDR3 is TGTGCCAGCAGTTTATTAGGCGGGGGCTATGGCTACACCTTC. Translation: CASSLLGGGYGYTF. V usage is TRBV27 and J usage is TRBJ1-2; tentative D call: TRBD1 (5 bases). This CDR3 has 14 residues. V lost 1 base to trimming and J lost 4 bases, with 10 bases between them. Germline V gene data show CDR1 as MNHEY and CDR2 as SMNVEV (reference sequence).

The CDR3 DNA reads TGTGCCAGCAGCCCAAAGACAGGGGTGGACACCGGGGAGCTGTTTTTT. Translation gives CASSPKTGVDTGELFF. This chain joins TRBV7-9 and TRBJ2-2; TRBD1 matches 8 bases. The CDR3 covers 16 residues. The V gene's germline CDR1 is SEHNR and CDR2 FQNEAQ (reference sequence). Trimming cost V 5 bases and J 3 bases; bases outside gene matches: 8. The complete variable domain, with remaining parts taken from reference TRBV7-9 and TRBJ2-2, reads DTGVSQNPRHKITKRGQNVTFRCDPISEHNRLYWYRQTLGQGPEFLTYFQNEAQLEKSRLLSDRFSAERPKGSFSTLEIQRTEQGDSAMYLCASSPKTGVDTGELFFGEGSRLTVL.

The V call is TRBV7-9, the J call TRBJ2-1; D gene unclear. Germline-derived CDR1 and CDR2 are SEHNR and FQNEAQ (reference sequence). This CDR3 has 12 residues. The V end was cut by 7 bases, the J end by 10 bases, with 14 bases between. The CDR3 protein is CASTKSAQEQFF. In nucleotides, the CDR3 is TGTGCCAGCACCAAGTCCGCACAGGAGCAGTTCTTC.

The chain's CDR3 is CASSQDRTKTGANVLTF. The CDR3 region has the DNA TGTGCCAGCAGCCAAGATAGGACAAAGACTGGGGCCAACGTCCTGACTTTC. The chain employs TRBV4-2 and TRBJ2-6; maybe TRBD1 (5 bases). The V end lost 0 bases, the J end lost 2 bases, and 11 bases lay between the germline ends. CDR3 length equals 17 residues. Germline CDR1 is LGHNA and CDR2 is YNFKEQ.

This rearrangement joins TRBV29-1 to TRBJ2-7; D is uncertain. V was shortened by 0 bases and J by 4 bases, with 7 bases between the two germline ends. This CDR3 is 12 amino acids long. Germline V gives CDR1 SQVTM, CDR2 ANQGSEA. The CDR3 loop is CSVEEPQYEQYF. In DNA, the CDR3 is TGCAGCGTTGAAGAACCTCAATACGAGCAGTACTTC.

The V gene is TRBV27, the J gene TRBJ1-4; tentatively, D is TRBD1 (6 bases). Germline CDR1 is MNHEY and CDR2 is SMNVEV (reference sequence). CDR3 length equals 14 residues. Trimming removed 5 bases from V and 8 bases from J, with 15 bases in between. CDR3 DNA: TGTGCCAGCAGTCCAAGACAGGATGGGGAAAAACTGTTTTTT. It translates to CASSPRQDGEKLFF.

CDR3 sequence reads: CASHRLDRALGNLYGYTF. CDR3 in DNA: TGTGCCAGCCATAGACTAGACAGGGCCCTTGGTAATCTCTATGGCTACACCTTC. The rearrangement links TRBV28 to TRBJ1-2; 7 positions match TRBD1. The CDR3 consists of 18 residues. Trimming removed 8 bases from V and 4 bases from J; junction bases left unmatched: 22. CDR1 is MDHEN and CDR2 is SYDVKM in the germline V gene.

The chain links TRBV4-3 to TRBJ2-1; tentatively, D is TRBD2 (6 bases). With 0 bases removed from V and 1 base from J, the gap between germline ends came to 10 bases. Germline values: CDR1 LGHNA, CDR2 YSLEER. This CDR3 region has 16 residues. CDR3 sequence: CASSQDAGTSYNEQFF. The DNA for the CDR3 is TGCGCCAGCAGCCAAGATGCGGGAACTTCCTACAATGAGCAGTTCTTC.

The V and J genes are TRBV6-1 and TRBJ2-7, with 13 bases aligning to TRBD2. The CDR3 is made up of 17 amino acids. Trimming took 3 bases from V and 0 from J; bases not matched to a gene: 5. Germline CDR1 and CDR2: MNHNS and SASEGT. The CDR3 DNA sequence: TGTGCCAGCAGTGAGCGGGGACTAGCGGGGAGCTCCTACGAGCAGTACTTC. Encoded protein: CASSERGLAGSSYEQYF.

To note about this clone: An end of the junction differs from the germline gene, which may be a read error. This same CDR3 is encoded by further DNA sequences in the sample. This sequence joins TRBV28 and TRBJ2-2, with a tentative D call TRBD2 (6 bases). CDR1 is MDHEN, CDR2 SYDVKM, per germline. The CDR3 is 14 amino acids. In DNA, the CDR3 is TGTGCCAGCCGTTTACAAGGAGGGACCGGGGAGCTGTTTTTT. Translating gives CASRLQGGTGELFF.

V gene TRBV28 combines with J gene TRBJ2-1; D gene unclear. The germline CDR1 and CDR2 sequences are MDHEN and SYDVKM. V dropped 5 bases and J dropped 0 bases, with 11 bases sitting between them. The CDR3 totals 15 residues. CDR3 DNA: TGTGCCAGCAGTACCGACACGAGCTCCTACAATGAGCAGTTCTTC. Amino acids: CASSTDTSSYNEQFF.

The V call is TRBV11-3, the J call TRBJ2-1; 8 bases align to TRBD1. V lost 5 bases, J lost 2 bases, and 5 bases stayed unmatched. CDR3 length: 15 residues. Germline assignment: CDR1 SGHNT and CDR2 YENEEA. CDR3 sequence (DNA): TGTGCCAGCAGCGATCGGACAGGGCCCTACAATGAGCAGTTCTTC. Translating it yields CASSDRTGPYNEQFF.

This clone was seen once. This chain uses TRBV5-4 with TRBJ2-7; 9 bases map to TRBD2. The CDR3 contains 14 residues. The ends lost 10 bases at V and 5 bases at J; junction bases unmatched: 13. CDR1 and CDR2 (germline): SGHNT, YYREEE (reference sequence). CDR3 loop: CAVTGGRAGHEQYF. Here the CDR3 DNA reads TGTGCCGTCACCGGCGGGAGGGCCGGTCACGAGCAGTACTTC.

The chain has TRBV9 and TRBJ2-7, with 7 bases lining up with TRBD2. Germline CDR1 SGDLS, CDR2 YYNGEE. CDR3 length: 15 residues. Trimming cost V 0 bases and J 5 bases; bases outside gene matches: 8. The CDR3 is CASSVEGGSANEQYF. CDR3 coding DNA: TGTGCCAGCAGCGTAGAGGGCGGGAGCGCCAACGAGCAGTACTTC. The variable domain in full, completed from reference TRBV9 and TRBJ2-7, reads DSGVTQTPKHLITATGQRVTLRCSPRSGDLSVYWYQQSLDQGLQFLIQYYNGEERAKGNILERFSAQQFPDLHSELNLSSLELGDSALYFCASSVEGGSANEQYFGPGTRLTVT.

In this sample, this clone turned up once. Different DNA sequences within this sample yield the same CDR3. This sequence joins TRBV29-1 and TRBJ2-3; the match to TRBD2 covers 11 bases. Trimming took 4 bases from V and 0 from J; bases not matched to a gene: 3. CDR1 is SQVTM, CDR2 ANQGSEA, per germline. CDR3 size: 15 residues. CDR3 nucleotides: TGCAGCGTTGGGACTAGCGGGCTGAGCACAGATACGCAGTATTTT. Encoded protein: CSVGTSGLSTDTQYF.

CDR3 amino acids: CSVPTYRDGRYEQYF. The CDR3 coding sequence is TGCAGCGTCCCTACCTACCGGGACGGTCGTTACGAGCAGTACTTC. This rearrangement joins TRBV29-1 to TRBJ2-7; D could derive from TRBD1 or TRBD2 (5 bases each). CDR1 SQVTM and CDR2 ANQGSEA come from the germline V gene. Trimming left V 6 bases short and J 4 bases short, with 22 bases between. The length of the CDR3 is 15 residues.

The V gene is TRBV9, the J gene TRBJ1-6; tentative D call: TRBD1 (5 bases). V gave up 6 bases and J gave up 0 bases, with 10 bases separating them. From germline, CDR1 is SGDLS and CDR2 YYNGEE. CDR3 length equals 15 residues. CDR3 region: CASNTGGSYNSPLHF. CDR3 nucleotide sequence: TGTGCCAGCAACACAGGAGGCTCCTATAATTCACCCCTCCACTTT.

V usage is TRBV2 and J usage is TRBJ2-5; a possible D gene is TRBD2 (5 bases). V shed 8 bases and J shed 0 bases, with 16 bases lying between them. Germline assignment: CDR1 SNHLY and CDR2 FYNNEI. This CDR3 region has 15 residues. DNA of the CDR3: TGTGCCAGCCTACCGGAGGACTGGTACCAAGAGACCCAGTACTTC. Its translation is CASLPEDWYQETQYF.

The V call is TRBV14, the J call TRBJ1-1; D ambiguous. V was clipped by 0 bases and J by 5 bases, with 10 bases between them. The V gene's germline CDR1 is SGHDN and CDR2 FVKESK. The CDR3 totals 14 residues. The CDR3 DNA reads TGTGCCAGCAGCCAAGAGGCGCAGATTACTGAAGCTTTCTTT. As protein: CASSQEAQITEAFF.

Regarding this clone: An end of the junction differs from the germline gene, which may be a read error. CDR3: CASSLTTPLSGTNVLTF. The CDR3 bases are TGTGCCAGCAGTTTAACAACACCCCTCTCTGGGACCAACGTCCTGACTTTC. The gene calls are TRBV28 and TRBJ2-6; D gene uncertain. This CDR3 has 17 amino acids. The germline V gene has CDR1 MDHEN and CDR2 SYDVKM. The full variable domain, rest sourced from reference TRBV28 and TRBJ2-6, is DVKVTQSSRYLVKRTGEKVFLECVQDMDHENMFWYRQDPGLGLRLIYFSYDVKMKEKGDIPEGYSVSREKKERFSLILESASTNQTSMYLCASSLTTPLSGTNVLTFGAGSRLTVL.

The V call is TRBV15, the J call TRBJ2-3, with 8 bases matching TRBD2. The CDR3 totals 15 residues. V lost 4 bases and J lost 4; bases outside the gene matches: 7. CDR1 and CDR2 (germline): LNHNV, YYDKDF (reference sequence). The CDR3 spells CATSMAAGGADTQYF. The CDR3 coding sequence is TGTGCCACCAGCATGGCCGCGGGAGGTGCAGATACGCAGTATTTT.